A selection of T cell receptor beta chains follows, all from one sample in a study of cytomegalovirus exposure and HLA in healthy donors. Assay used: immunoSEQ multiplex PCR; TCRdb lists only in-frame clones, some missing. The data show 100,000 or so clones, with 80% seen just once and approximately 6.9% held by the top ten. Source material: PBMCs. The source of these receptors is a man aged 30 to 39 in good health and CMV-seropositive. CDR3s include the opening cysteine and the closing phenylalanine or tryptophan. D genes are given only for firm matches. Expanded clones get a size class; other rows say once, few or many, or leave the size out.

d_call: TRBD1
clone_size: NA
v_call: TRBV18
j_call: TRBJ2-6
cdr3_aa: CASSPGTGTGANVLTF
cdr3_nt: TGTGCCAGCTCACCCGGGACAGGGACCGGGGCCAACGTCCTGACTTTC

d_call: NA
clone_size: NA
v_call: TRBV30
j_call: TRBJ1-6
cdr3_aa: CAFERGDYNSPLHF
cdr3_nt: TGTGCCTTTGAACGGGGGGACTATAATTCACCCCTCCACTTT

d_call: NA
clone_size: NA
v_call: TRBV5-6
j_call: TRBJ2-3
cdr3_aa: CASSLALTGADTQYF
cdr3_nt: TGTGCCAGCAGCTTGGCTCTTACGGGTGCCGATACGCAGTATTTT

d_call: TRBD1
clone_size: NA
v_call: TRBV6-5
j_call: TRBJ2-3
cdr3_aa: CASSHRGHGTDTQYF
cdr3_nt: TGTGCCAGCAGCCACAGGGGGCATGGCACAGATACGCAGTATTTT

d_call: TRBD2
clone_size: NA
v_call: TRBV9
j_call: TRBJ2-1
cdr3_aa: CASSVAGLAVPNEQFF
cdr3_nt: TGTGCCAGCAGCGTAGCTGGACTAGCGGTCCCCAATGAGCAGTTCTTC

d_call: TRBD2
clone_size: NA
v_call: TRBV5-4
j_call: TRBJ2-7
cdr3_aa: CASSLRGAYEQYF
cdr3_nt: TGTGCCAGCAGCTTACGGGGGGCCTACGAGCAGTACTTC

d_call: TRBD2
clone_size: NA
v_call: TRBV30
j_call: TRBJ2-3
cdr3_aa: CAWTFAGGGTDTQYF
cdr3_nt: TGTGCCTGGACCTTTGCGGGGGGTGGTACAGATACGCAGTATTTT

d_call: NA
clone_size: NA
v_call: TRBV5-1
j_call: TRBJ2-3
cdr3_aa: CASSRGITDTQYF
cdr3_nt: TGCGCCAGCAGTCGGGGTATCACAGATACGCAGTATTTT

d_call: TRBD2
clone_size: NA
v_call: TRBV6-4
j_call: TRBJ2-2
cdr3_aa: CASSSRLAGDTGELFF
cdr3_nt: TGTGCCAGCAGTTCCCGACTAGCGGGGGATACCGGGGAGCTGTTTTTT

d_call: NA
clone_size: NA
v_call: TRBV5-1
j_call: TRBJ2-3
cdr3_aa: CASSLYQGDTQYF
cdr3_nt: TGCGCCAGCAGCTTGTACCAGGGCGATACGCAGTATTTT

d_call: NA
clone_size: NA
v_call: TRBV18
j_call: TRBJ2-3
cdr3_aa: CASSPNSMRADTQYF
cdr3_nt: TGTGCCAGCTCACCAAACAGTATGAGGGCAGATACGCAGTATTTT

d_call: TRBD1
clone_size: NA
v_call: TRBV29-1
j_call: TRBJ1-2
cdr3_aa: CSGYGQGDGYTF
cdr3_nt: TGCAGCGGCTACGGACAGGGGGATGGCTACACCTTC

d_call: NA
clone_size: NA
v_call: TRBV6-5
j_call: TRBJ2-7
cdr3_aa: CASSYSPRENLYF
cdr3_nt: TGTGCCAGCAGTTACTCTCCCAGGGAAAACCTGTACTTC

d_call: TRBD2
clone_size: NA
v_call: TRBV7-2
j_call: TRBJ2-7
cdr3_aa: CASSPIGTNPYEQYF
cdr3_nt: TGTGCCAGCAGCCCTATCGGGACTAATCCCTACGAGCAGTACTTC

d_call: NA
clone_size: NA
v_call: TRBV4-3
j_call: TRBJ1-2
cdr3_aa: CASSQVGRNYGYTF
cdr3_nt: TGCGCCAGCAGCCAAGTGGGCAGGAACTATGGCTACACCTTC

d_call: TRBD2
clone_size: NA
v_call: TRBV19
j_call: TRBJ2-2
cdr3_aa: CASRTAGTSGGAGKPGELFF
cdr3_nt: TGTGCCAGTAGAACGGCCGGGACTAGCGGGGGGGCCGGAAAACCCGGGGAGCTGTTTTTT

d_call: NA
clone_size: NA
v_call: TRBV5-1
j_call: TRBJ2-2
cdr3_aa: CATTEQTDTGELFF
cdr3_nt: TGCGCCACCACGGAACAGACGGACACCGGGGAGCTGTTTTTT

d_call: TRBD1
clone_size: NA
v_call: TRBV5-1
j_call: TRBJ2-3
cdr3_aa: CASSLGQGAPTDTQYF
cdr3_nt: TGCGCCAGCAGCTTGGGACAGGGGGCGCCCACAGATACGCAGTATTTT

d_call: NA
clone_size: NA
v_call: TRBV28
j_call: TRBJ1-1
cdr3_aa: CASSSSQGNTEAFF
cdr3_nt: TGTGCCAGCAGTTCTTCACAGGGGAACACTGAAGCTTTCTTT

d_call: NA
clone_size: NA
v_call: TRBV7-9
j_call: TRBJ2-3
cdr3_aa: CSSSFSGDTQYF
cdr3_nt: TGTTCCAGCAGCTTCTCGGGAGATACGCAGTATTTT

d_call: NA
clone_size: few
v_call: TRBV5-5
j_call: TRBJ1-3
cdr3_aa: CASSPRQSDSGNTIYF
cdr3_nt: TGTGCCAGCAGCCCCCGACAGAGCGACTCTGGAAACACCATATATTTT

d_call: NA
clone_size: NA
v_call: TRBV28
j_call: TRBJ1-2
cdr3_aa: CASGGSEPGGYTF
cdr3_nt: TGTGCCAGCGGGGGGTCGGAGCCTGGTGGCTACACCTTC

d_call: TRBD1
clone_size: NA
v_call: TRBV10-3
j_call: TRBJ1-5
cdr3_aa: CAISEGTGGGNQPQHF
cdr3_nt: TGTGCCATCAGTGAGGGGACAGGGGGAGGCAATCAGCCCCAGCATTTT

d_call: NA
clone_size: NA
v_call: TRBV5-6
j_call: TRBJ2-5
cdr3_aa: CASSRGEETQYF
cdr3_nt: TGTGCCAGCAGCCGGGGAGAAGAGACCCAGTACTTC

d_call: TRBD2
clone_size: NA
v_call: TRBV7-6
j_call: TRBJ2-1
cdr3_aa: CASSKEPGTSKNEQFF
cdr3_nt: TGTGCCAGCAGCAAAGAACCCGGGACTAGCAAAAATGAGCAGTTCTTC

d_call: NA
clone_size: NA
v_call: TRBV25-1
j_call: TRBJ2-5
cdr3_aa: CASSELWGGLQETQYF
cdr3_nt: TGTGCCAGCAGTGAATTGTGGGGGGGCCTCCAAGAGACCCAGTACTTC

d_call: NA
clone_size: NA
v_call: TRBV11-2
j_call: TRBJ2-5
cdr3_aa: CASSSGVDQYF
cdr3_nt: TGTGCCAGCAGCTCGGGGGTGGACCAGTACTTC

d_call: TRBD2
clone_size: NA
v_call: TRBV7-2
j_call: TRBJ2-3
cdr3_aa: CASSTARGGTTDTQYF
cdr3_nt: TGTGCCAGCAGCACGGCCCGGGGGGGGACCACAGATACGCAGTATTTT

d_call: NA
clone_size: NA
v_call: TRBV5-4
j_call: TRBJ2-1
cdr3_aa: CASSLKRRDNEQFF
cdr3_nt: TGTGCCAGCAGCTTAAAGCGGCGGGACAATGAGCAGTTCTTC